The T cell receptor (beta chain) under discussion was sequenced for a study of T-cell reconstitution after alpha-beta-depleted transplantation in children. Study-level points and caveats: Surviving recipient T cells and thymic progenitors underlay high day-60 TCRbeta diversity in some patients.

The CDR3 contains 15 residues. The V and J ends lost 1 base and 2 bases respectively, with 12 bases between them. Germline V gene data show CDR1 as DFQATT and CDR2 as SNEGSKA (reference sequence). A TCRbeta library incorporating unique molecular identifiers was prepared. TCRdb re-analysed the PCR reads in MiXCR, keeping a single row per CDR3 protein. The sample consists of 550,000 to 600,000 distinct CDR3 sequences, roughly 24% of them appearing once. As to this clonotype: Its antigen is not identified.

The chain employs TRBV20-1 and TRBJ2-1; D is unclear. The starting material was PBMCs, mostly from graft donor cells, obtained 360 days after TCRalphabeta/CD19-depleted stem cell transplant. The TCR comes from a boy younger than two who had a stem cell transplant for acute myeloid leukemia, so the T cells may come from the graft donor. The CDR3 sequence: CSARGTDTAYNEQFF. For the CDR3, the DNA is TGCAGTGCTAGAGGTACGGATACGGCCTACAATGAGCAGTTCTTC.